This TCR beta chain was identified during a study of cytomegalovirus exposure and HLA in healthy donors. To note about this clone: What it recognizes is unknown.

Overall study results and limits: HLA restriction was apparent for most CMV-associated TCR beta chains in a later analysis. Reports indicate that TCR beta sequences accurately predicted the HLA-A and HLA-B alleles of most subjects.

CDR1 and CDR2 from the germline V gene are SQVTM and ANQGSEA. This CDR3 region has 15 residues. V dropped 2 bases and J dropped 6; count of bases not matched to a gene: 11. The PCR was carried out with 60 Vbeta primers and 13 Jbeta primers. TCRdb's table, derived via immunoSEQ multiplex PCR, lists solely in-frame clones and lacks some. The sample consists of about 76,000 clones, 78% of them appearing once. The chain links TRBV29-1 to TRBJ1-2; TRBD1 matches at 8 bases. The TCR sequence derives from a male donor in good health and CMV-seropositive. Material: PBMCs. CDR3 bases: TGCAGCGTTGAACCCGGACAGGGACCTCTGGATGGCTACACCTTC. This translates into CSVEPGQGPLDGYTF.